The 31 T cell receptor beta chains below all came from one sample that was sequenced in a study of T cells in localized non-small cell lung cancer (TCRdb year 2020). The library was obtained by the immunoSEQ multiplex PCR assay. TCRdb re-hosts the immuneACCESS table, in-frame sequences only. Its copies lack some clones; in the studies checked, an unresolved V gene accounts for under half of them, and the cause for the rest is not known. Recorded for this sample are 70,000 to 100,000 clones; approximately 90% of them occurred a single time. In total, the top ten clones hold roughly 3.9% of the sample. The source material was PBMCs, sampled before any cancer treatment. All receptors derive from a woman aged 40 to 75 with stage II squamous cell lung carcinoma.

J is TRBJ1-1 and V is TRBV6-1; D gene uncertain. V was cut by 8 bases and J by 10 bases, with 8 bases left in between. Germline loops: CDR1 MNHNS, CDR2 SASEGT. The CDR3 spans 9 residues. The CDR3 nucleotides are TGTGCCAGCTTGCCCAGAGCTTTCTTT. This codes for CASLPRAFF.

This chain connects TRBV5-1 to TRBJ1-2; the D gene is possibly TRBD1 (6 bases). CDR3 length equals 17 residues. Per the germline V gene, CDR1 is SGHRS and CDR2 is YFSETQ. V lost 0 bases, J lost 0 bases, and 15 bases lay in between. CDR3 amino acids: CASSLEPNRDANYGYTF. Written as DNA, the CDR3 is TGCGCCAGCAGCTTGGAACCGAACAGGGACGCTAACTATGGCTACACCTTC.

The chain is built from TRBV5-1 and TRBJ1-2, with D maybe TRBD1 (6 bases). V lost 3 bases, J lost 4 bases, and 13 bases lay in between. Germline V lookup: CDR1 SGHRS, CDR2 YFSETQ. CDR3 length: 14 residues. The CDR3 sequence: CASSSSQGSYGYTF. The CDR3 DNA follows: TGCGCCAGCAGCTCCTCACAGGGCTCCTATGGCTACACCTTC.

The sample holds one count of this clone. The rearrangement links TRBV11-1 to TRBJ2-1; 9 bases match TRBD2. Germline assignment: CDR1 SGHAT and CDR2 FQDESV (reference sequence). V lost 3 bases and J lost 3; bases outside the gene matches: 9. CDR3 size: 17 residues. CDR3 region: CASSFGAGTSFYNEQFF. The CDR3 DNA reads TGTGCCAGCAGCTTTGGGGCCGGGACTAGCTTCTACAATGAGCAGTTCTTC. The full variable domain, rest sourced from reference TRBV11-1 and TRBJ2-1, is EAEVAQSPRYKITEKSQAVAFWCDPISGHATLYWYRQILGQGPELLVQFQDESVVDDSQLPKDRFSAERLKGVDSTLKIQPAELGDSAMYLCASSFGAGTSFYNEQFFGPGTRLTVL.

This chain connects TRBV5-1 to TRBJ2-7; the D gene is possibly TRBD2 (6 bases). The CDR3 consists of 18 residues. V lost 1 base and J 0 bases, leaving 20 bases between the germline ends. Per the germline V gene, CDR1 is SGHRS and CDR2 is YFSETQ. CDR3 loop: CASSLRQGTGATSYEQYF. CDR3 in DNA: TGCGCCAGCAGCTTGAGGCAGGGAACGGGAGCGACCTCCTACGAGCAGTACTTC.

This chain uses TRBV5-5 with TRBJ2-1, with unresolved D. The V gene's germline CDR1 is SGHKS and CDR2 YYEKEE (reference sequence). With 0 bases removed from V and 0 bases from J, the gap between germline ends came to 7 bases. CDR3 length: 15 amino acids. CDR3 residues: CASSLDPSSYNEQFF. The CDR3, as DNA: TGTGCCAGCAGCTTGGACCCGAGCTCCTACAATGAGCAGTTCTTC.

With regard to this clone: At one boundary the junction diverges from the germline segment, which might be a read error. The CDR3 spells CATSGDLRTGQSVAQHF. The CDR3 coding sequence is TGTGCCACCAGCGGAGACCTTAGGACGGGACAGTCAGTTGCCCAGCATTTT. The rearrangement joins TRBV15 to TRBJ1-5, with TRBD1 matching 7 bases. There are 17 residues in the CDR3. CDR1 and CDR2 from the germline V gene are LNHNV and YYDKDF (reference sequence).

The chain couples TRBV19 to TRBJ2-2, with 7 bases lining up with TRBD2. The CDR3 sequence is 16 residues long. In germline, CDR1 is LNHDA, CDR2 SQIVND (reference sequence). V lost 2 bases, J lost 2 bases, and 5 bases stayed unmatched. CDR3 in DNA: TGTGCCAGTAGTATAAGGGCTAGCGGAAACACCGGGGAGCTGTTTTTT. This encodes CASSIRASGNTGELFF.

This chain joins TRBV25-1 and TRBJ2-1; tentatively, D is TRBD2 (6 bases). Germline V gene sequence: CDR1 MGHDK, CDR2 SYGVNS. V lost 10 bases and J 1 base, leaving 11 bases between the germline ends. This CDR3 is built from 13 residues. CDR3 nucleotide sequence: TGTGCCATCCGCGGGGATTCCTACAATGAGCAGTTCTTC. Its translation: CAIRGDSYNEQFF.

V usage is TRBV9 and J usage is TRBJ1-2; D unresolved. Germline V gene sequence: CDR1 SGDLS, CDR2 YYNGEE. This CDR3 has 14 amino acids. The V and J ends lost 3 bases and 0 bases respectively, with 9 bases between them. The CDR3 is CASSAWTANYGYTF. CDR3 sequence (DNA): TGTGCCAGCAGCGCCTGGACGGCTAACTATGGCTACACCTTC.

The genes are TRBV6-6 and TRBJ1-1; D possibly corresponds to TRBD1 (5 bases). Germline CDR1 and CDR2: MNHNY and SVGAGI (reference sequence). The CDR3 has 15 amino acids. Trimming pared 5 bases from V and 4 bases from J, leaving 17 bases between. This chain's CDR3 is CASSGSTVGVTEAFF. CDR3 nucleotides: TGTGCCAGCAGTGGATCGACAGTCGGGGTCACTGAAGCTTTCTTT.

The gene calls are TRBV6-1 and TRBJ1-2; D is ambiguous. Germline assignment: CDR1 MNHNS and CDR2 SASEGT. V was trimmed by 2 bases and J by 8 bases, leaving 9 bases between them. The CDR3 contains 12 residues. CDR3 nucleotide sequence: TGTGCCAGCAGTGAAATCGGGGTGGGCTACACCTTC. Translating it yields CASSEIGVGYTF.

V gene TRBV29-1 combines with J gene TRBJ1-1; D uncertain. The V and J ends lost 4 bases and 2 bases respectively, with 11 bases between them. The CDR3 has 13 residues. Germline CDR1 and CDR2: SQVTM and ANQGSEA. This CDR3 is CSVGGGVNTEAFF. The CDR3 DNA follows: TGCAGCGTTGGGGGAGGAGTTAACACTGAAGCTTTCTTT.

This clone appeared a single time. The V gene is TRBV19, the J gene TRBJ1-2; TRBD1 matches at 8 bases. In germline, CDR1 is LNHDA, CDR2 SQIVND (reference sequence). V dropped 5 bases and J dropped 8; count of bases not matched to a gene: 13. The CDR3 sequence is 15 residues long. The CDR3 bases are TGTGCCAGTAGTGCAGGACAGGGATCGATCGACGGCTACACCTTC. It encodes CASSAGQGSIDGYTF.

The gene calls are TRBV7-2 and TRBJ2-7; 8 bases line up with TRBD1. The V segment lost 7 bases and the J segment 1 base; nucleotides outside the gene matches: 6. The CDR3 runs 14 residues. In germline, CDR1 is SGHTA, CDR2 FQGNSA. CDR3 in amino acids: CASTKGQGSYEQYF. The CDR3 DNA is TGTGCCAGCACCAAAGGACAGGGATCCTACGAGCAGTACTTC. Complete variable domain (other parts from reference TRBV7-2 and TRBJ2-7): GAGVSQSPSNKVTEKGKDVELRCDPISGHTALYWYRQSLGQGLEFLIYFQGNSAPDKSGLPSDRFSAERTGGSVSTLTIQRTQQEDSAVYLCASTKGQGSYEQYFGPGTRLTVT.

The gene calls are TRBV2 and TRBJ2-7; perhaps TRBD1 as D (6 bases). Germline V CDR1 and CDR2: SNHLY, FYNNEI. CDR3 length: 11 residues. V lost 5 bases, J lost 10 bases, and 12 bases lay in between. In nucleotides, the CDR3 is TGTGCCAGCAGTAAGGAACAGGGTCAGTACTTC. This gives the protein CASSKEQGQYF.

CDR3 coding DNA: TGCGCCAGCAGACCGAACATTCTCAGTCAAGAGACCCAGTACTTC. Its translation: CASRPNILSQETQYF. The rearrangement links TRBV5-1 to TRBJ2-5; no clear D. Germline V gene lookup returns CDR1 SGHRS and CDR2 YFSETQ. Trimming stripped 5 bases from V and 2 bases from J, with 16 bases between. This CDR3 comprises 15 residues.

The genes are TRBV12-5 and TRBJ1-5; TRBD1 matches at 9 bases. The germline gives CDR1 LGHNT, CDR2 FRNRAP. The CDR3 has 16 amino acids. V lost 5 bases, J lost 6 bases, and 11 bases stayed unmatched. CDR3 residues: CASGINTGGPRQPQHF. Here the CDR3 DNA reads TGTGCTAGTGGTATCAATACAGGGGGCCCCCGTCAGCCCCAGCATTTT.

The V gene is TRBV7-9, the J gene TRBJ1-1; no definite D call. Germline V gene sequence: CDR1 SEHNR, CDR2 FQNEAQ (reference sequence). V was shortened by 5 bases and J by 2 bases, with 6 bases between the two germline ends. The CDR3 runs 12 residues. Here the CDR3 reads CASSRFNTEAFF. DNA of the CDR3: TGTGCCAGCAGCCGATTCAACACTGAAGCTTTCTTT.

This chain connects TRBV11-2 to TRBJ2-1; no clear D gene. The germline CDR1 and CDR2 sequences are SGHAT and FQNNGV. V lost 5 bases to trimming and J lost 6 bases, with 14 bases between them. The CDR3 extends over 14 amino acids. CDR3 coding DNA: TGTGCCAGCAGCCCTCGGACGATGGGCAATGAGCAGTTCTTC. It encodes CASSPRTMGNEQFF.

The rearrangement uses TRBV20-1 and TRBJ2-1, with a weak D call TRBD2 (5 bases). Germline-derived CDR1 and CDR2 are DFQATT and SNEGSKA (reference sequence). Trimming stripped 1 base from V and 7 bases from J, with 5 bases between. The CDR3 is 11 residues long. The DNA for the CDR3 is TGCAGTGCTAGAGGGAGGAATGAGCAGTTCTTC. It encodes CSARGRNEQFF.

The rearrangement joins TRBV4-1 to TRBJ2-2; 11 bases line up with TRBD2. Germline assignment: CDR1 MGHRA and CDR2 YSYEKL. V lost 0 bases, J lost 6 bases, and 6 bases stayed unmatched. CDR3 length equals 17 residues. The CDR3, as DNA: TGCGCCAGCAGCCAAGATTCGACTAGCGGGGTCGCCGGGGAGCTGTTTTTT. Translated, it gives CASSQDSTSGVAGELFF.

This clone was detected once. The rearrangement joins TRBV2 to TRBJ1-3; maybe TRBD1 (6 bases). This CDR3 is 17 amino acids long. Germline CDR1 is SNHLY and CDR2 is FYNNEI. Trimming left V 5 bases short and J 0 bases short, with 17 bases between. CDR3 in DNA: TGTGCCAGCAGTCACCCATTGGGGGGCATCTCTGGAAACACCATATATTTT. Translated: CASSHPLGGISGNTIYF. The full variable domain, its missing parts supplied by reference TRBV2 and TRBJ1-3, is EPEVTQTPSHQVTQMGQEVILRCVPISNHLYFYWYRQILGQKVEFLVSFYNNEISEKSEIFDDQFSVERPDGSNFTLKIRSTKLEDSAMYFCASSHPLGGISGNTIYFGEGSWLTVV.

The J gene is TRBJ1-2, the V gene TRBV6-5; D remains ambiguous. CDR1 is MNHEY, CDR2 SVGAGI, per germline. This CDR3 contains 14 residues. V was shortened by 7 bases and J by 1 base, with 13 bases between the two germline ends. CDR3 sequence reads: CASIPAGSNYGYTF. Written as DNA, the CDR3 is TGTGCCAGCATCCCCGCGGGCAGTAACTATGGCTACACCTTC.

The chain joins TRBV12-5 to TRBJ2-2; D might be TRBD2 (5 bases). The CDR3 loop spans 14 amino acids. Trimming left V 2 bases short and J 7 bases short, with 11 bases between. Germline loops: CDR1 LGHNT, CDR2 FRNRAP. CDR3 amino acids: CASGLSLGDGELFF. The DNA for the CDR3 is TGTGCTAGTGGTTTGTCCCTCGGGGACGGGGAGCTGTTTTTT. The variable domain in full, completed from reference TRBV12-5 and TRBJ2-2, reads DARVTQTPRHKVTEMGQEVTMRCQPILGHNTVFWYRQTMMQGLELLAYFRNRAPLDDSGMPKDRFSAEMPDATLATLKIQPSEPRDSAVYFCASGLSLGDGELFFGEGSRLTVL.

This clone was observed once. The CDR3 sequence is CASSSGTGRDQPQHF. In DNA, the CDR3 is TGTGCCAGCAGTTCCGGGACAGGAAGGGATCAGCCCCAGCATTTT. The chain has TRBV27 and TRBJ1-5; 8 bases align to TRBD1. Germline values: CDR1 MNHEY, CDR2 SMNVEV (reference sequence). J gave up 5 bases and V 4 bases, and 7 bases lay outside the gene matches. This CDR3 region has 15 residues.

The chain couples TRBV6-6 to TRBJ1-3; D not certain. Germline V gene sequence: CDR1 MNHNY, CDR2 SVGAGI (reference sequence). This CDR3 comprises 13 residues. Trimming removed 9 bases at V and 4 bases at J, with 13 bases between. As DNA, the CDR3 is TGTGCCAGTCCTCAACCACGGGGAAACACCATATATTTT. This sequence encodes CASPQPRGNTIYF.

This clone has only one observation. V is TRBV5-4 and J is TRBJ2-1, with unresolved D. V lost 2 bases to trimming and J lost 0 bases, with 0 bases between them. Looked up from germline, CDR1 is SGHNT and CDR2 is YYREEE (reference sequence). The CDR3 spans 12 residues. Written as DNA, the CDR3 is TGTGCCAGCAGCTTCTCCTACAATGAGCAGTTCTTC. It encodes CASSFSYNEQFF. Full variable domain (missing parts from reference TRBV5-4 and TRBJ2-1): ETGVTQSPTHLIKTRGQQVTLRCSSQSGHNTVSWYQQALGQGPQFIFQYYREEENGRGNFPPRFSGLQFPNYSSELNVNALELDDSALYLCASSFSYNEQFFGPGTRLTVL.

V and J are TRBV7-9 and TRBJ2-7; 10 bases are shared with TRBD2. The CDR3 has 14 residues. Germline V gene sequence: CDR1 SEHNR, CDR2 FQNEAQ (reference sequence). Unmatched junction bases numbered 4, after V lost 0 bases and J lost 8 bases. CDR3 sequence reads: CASSLAAGGPKQYF. In DNA, the CDR3 is TGTGCCAGCAGCTTAGCAGCGGGAGGGCCAAAGCAGTACTTC. The full variable domain, in which reference TRBV7-9 and TRBJ2-7 provide the parts outside the CDR3, is DTGVSQNPRHKITKRGQNVTFRCDPISEHNRLYWYRQTLGQGPEFLTYFQNEAQLEKSRLLSDRFSAERPKGSFSTLEIQRTEQGDSAMYLCASSLAAGGPKQYFGPGTRLTVT.

The chain recombines TRBV5-6 with TRBJ1-1; 8 positions match TRBD1. V trimming: 4 bases; J trimming: 8 bases; junction bases outside the gene matches: 7. Looked up from germline, CDR1 is SGHDT and CDR2 is YYEEEE. There are 13 residues in the CDR3. In DNA form, the CDR3 reads TGTGCCAGCAGCAGAGCCGACAGGGGAGAAGCTTTCTTT. It is translated as CASSRADRGEAFF.

The gene calls are TRBV10-1 and TRBJ2-5; D possibly corresponds to TRBD2 (5 bases). Germline V gene data show CDR1 as WNHNN and CDR2 as SYGVQD (reference sequence). The CDR3 length is 12 residues. V gave up 4 bases and J gave up 5 bases, with 8 bases separating them. Here the CDR3 DNA reads TGCGCCAGCAGTGGGACTGCGGAGACCCAGTACTTC. This encodes CASSGTAETQYF.